This TCR beta chain was sequenced in a study of T cell responses to AZD1222 COVID-19 vaccine. Findings of the study overall: Repertoires were collected only later (after the peak T cell response had occurred).

With 4 bases clipped from V and 3 bases from J, the junction kept 8 bases outside the gene matches. CDR1 is MNHNS and CDR2 is SASEGT in the germline V gene. CDR3 length: 16 amino acids. Assay: immunoSEQ multiplex PCR; the TCRdb copy retains only in-frame clones and omits some. Among 150,000 to 160,000 clones listed, 90% were seen once. As for this clone: Its antigen is unidentified.

This receptor was taken from an adult in good health. The rearrangement links TRBV6-1 to TRBJ1-2; 10 bases match TRBD1. The sequencing used peripheral blood, collected on day 0 of AZD1222 vaccination. The CDR3 protein is CASSVLGTGDYYGYTF. The CDR3, as DNA: TGTGCCAGCAGTGTACTTGGGACAGGGGATTACTATGGCTACACCTTC.